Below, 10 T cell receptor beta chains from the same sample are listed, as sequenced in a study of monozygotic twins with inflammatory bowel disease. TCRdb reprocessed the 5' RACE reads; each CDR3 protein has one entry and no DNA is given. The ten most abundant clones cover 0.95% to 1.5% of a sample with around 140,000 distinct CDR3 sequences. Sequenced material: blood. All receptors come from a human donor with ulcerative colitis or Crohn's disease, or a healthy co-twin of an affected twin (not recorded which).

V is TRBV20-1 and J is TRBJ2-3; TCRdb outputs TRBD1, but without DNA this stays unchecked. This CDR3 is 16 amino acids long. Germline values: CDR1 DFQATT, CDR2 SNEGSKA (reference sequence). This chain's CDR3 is CSAPRGQFFFTDTQYF.

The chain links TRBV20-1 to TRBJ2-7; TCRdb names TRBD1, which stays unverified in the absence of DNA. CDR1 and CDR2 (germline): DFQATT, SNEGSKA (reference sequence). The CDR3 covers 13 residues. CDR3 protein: CSGGVPGANEQYF.

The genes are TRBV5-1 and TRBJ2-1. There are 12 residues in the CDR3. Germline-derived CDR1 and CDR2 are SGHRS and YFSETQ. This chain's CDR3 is CASSLGLDEQFF. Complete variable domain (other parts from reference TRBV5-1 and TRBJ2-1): KAGVTQTPRYLIKTRGQQVTLSCSPISGHRSVSWYQQTPGQGLQFLFEYFSETQRNKGNFPGRFSGRQFSNSRSEMNVSTLELGDSALYLCASSLGLDEQFFGPGTRLTVL.

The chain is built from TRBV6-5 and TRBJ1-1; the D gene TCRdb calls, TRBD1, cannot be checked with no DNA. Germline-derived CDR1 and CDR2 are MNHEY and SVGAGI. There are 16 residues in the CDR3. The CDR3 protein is CASSDSWTGRGTEAFF.

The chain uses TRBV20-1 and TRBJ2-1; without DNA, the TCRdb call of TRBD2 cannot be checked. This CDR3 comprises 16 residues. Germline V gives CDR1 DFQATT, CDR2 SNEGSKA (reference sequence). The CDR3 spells CSASGPTSGSYNEQFF.

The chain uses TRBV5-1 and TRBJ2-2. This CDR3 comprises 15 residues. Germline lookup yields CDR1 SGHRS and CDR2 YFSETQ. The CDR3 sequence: CASSLVQTNTGELFF.

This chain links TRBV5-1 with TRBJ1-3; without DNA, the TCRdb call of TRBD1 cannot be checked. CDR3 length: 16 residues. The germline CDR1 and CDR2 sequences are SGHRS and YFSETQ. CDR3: CASSLEGQGAENTIYF.

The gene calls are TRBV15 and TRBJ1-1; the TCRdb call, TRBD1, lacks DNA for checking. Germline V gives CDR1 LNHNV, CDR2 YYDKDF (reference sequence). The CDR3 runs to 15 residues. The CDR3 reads CATSSSTIGTAEAFF.

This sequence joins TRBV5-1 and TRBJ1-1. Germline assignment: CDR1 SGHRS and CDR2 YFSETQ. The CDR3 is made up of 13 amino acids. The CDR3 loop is CASTNFGLTEAFF.

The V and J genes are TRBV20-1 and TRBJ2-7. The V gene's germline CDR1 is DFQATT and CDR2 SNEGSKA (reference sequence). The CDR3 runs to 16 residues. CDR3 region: CSARDFLAGGPYEQYF.